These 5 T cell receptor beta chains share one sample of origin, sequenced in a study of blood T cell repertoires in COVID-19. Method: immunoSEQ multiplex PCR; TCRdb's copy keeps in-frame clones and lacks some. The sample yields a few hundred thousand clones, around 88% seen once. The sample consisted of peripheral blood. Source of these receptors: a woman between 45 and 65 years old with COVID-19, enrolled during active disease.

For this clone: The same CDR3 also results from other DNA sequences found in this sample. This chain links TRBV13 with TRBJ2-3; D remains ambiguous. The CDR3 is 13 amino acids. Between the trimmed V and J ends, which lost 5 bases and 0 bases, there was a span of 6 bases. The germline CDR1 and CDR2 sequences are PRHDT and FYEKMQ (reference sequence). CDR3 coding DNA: TGTGCCAGCAGCCTCCCCAGCACAGATACGCAGTATTTT. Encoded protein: CASSLPSTDTQYF.

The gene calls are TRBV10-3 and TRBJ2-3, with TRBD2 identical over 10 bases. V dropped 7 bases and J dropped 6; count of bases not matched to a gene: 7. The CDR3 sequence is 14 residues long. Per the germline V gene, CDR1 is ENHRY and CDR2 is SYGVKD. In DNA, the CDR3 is TGTGCCATCACCACCACTAGCGGGGCCGATACGCAGTATTTT. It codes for CAITTTSGADTQYF.

CDR3 bases: TGTGCCACCAGTGATTGGGGAGGGGTCTCGGGGGAGACCCAGTACTTC. Residues: CATSDWGGVSGETQYF. The V gene is TRBV24-1, the J gene TRBJ2-5; TRBD2 matches at 7 bases. The germline V gene has CDR1 KGHDR and CDR2 SFDVKD. V shed 2 bases and J 5 bases; nucleotides not matched to a gene: 10. The CDR3 contains 16 residues.

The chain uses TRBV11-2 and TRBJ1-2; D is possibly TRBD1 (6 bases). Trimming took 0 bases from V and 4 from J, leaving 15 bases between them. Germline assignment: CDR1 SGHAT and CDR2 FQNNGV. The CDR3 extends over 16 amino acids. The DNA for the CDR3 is TGTGCCAGCAGCTTAGACGGACAGAGCCCGCTCTATGGCTACACCTTC. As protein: CASSLDGQSPLYGYTF. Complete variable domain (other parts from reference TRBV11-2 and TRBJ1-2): EAGVAQSPRYKIIEKRQSVAFWCNPISGHATLYWYQQILGQGPKLLIQFQNNGVVDDSQLPKDRFSAERLKGVDSTLKIQPAKLEDSAVYLCASSLDGQSPLYGYTFGSGTRLTVV.

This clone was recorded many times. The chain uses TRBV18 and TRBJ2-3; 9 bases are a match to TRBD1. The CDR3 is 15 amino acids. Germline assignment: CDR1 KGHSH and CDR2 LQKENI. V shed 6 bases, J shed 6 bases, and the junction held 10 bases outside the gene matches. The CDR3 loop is CASSPAGQGRDTQYF. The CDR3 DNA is TGTGCCAGCTCGCCGGCCGGACAGGGGAGGGATACGCAGTATTTT.